The 26 T cell receptor beta chains in this list originate from one sample, sequenced in a study of blood T cell repertoires in COVID-19. Measured with immunoSEQ multiplex PCR; TCRdb has only the in-frame clones, and not every one. The table includes hundreds of thousands of clones, 75% to 90% detected once. Sequencing input: PBMCs or T cells enriched from blood (not recorded which). These receptors came from a man aged 25-45 years who had recovered from COVID-19.

This chain connects TRBV5-4 to TRBJ2-1; D possibly corresponds to TRBD2 (5 bases). Trimming stripped 1 base from V and 7 bases from J, with 15 bases between. The CDR3 consists of 15 residues. Per germline, CDR1 SGHNT and CDR2 YYREEE (reference sequence). CDR3 region: CASSLNSDRLNEQFF. CDR3 bases: TGTGCCAGCAGCTTGAATAGCGATCGTTTGAATGAGCAGTTCTTC. Full variable domain (missing parts from reference TRBV5-4 and TRBJ2-1): ETGVTQSPTHLIKTRGQQVTLRCSSQSGHNTVSWYQQALGQGPQFIFQYYREEENGRGNFPPRFSGLQFPNYSSELNVNALELDDSALYLCASSLNSDRLNEQFFGPGTRLTVL.

The chain couples TRBV27 to TRBJ2-3, with 9 bases that match TRBD1. The V gene end was trimmed by 5 bases and the J gene end by 6 bases; junction bases not matched to a gene: 12. The germline gives CDR1 MNHEY, CDR2 SMNVEV (reference sequence). This CDR3 comprises 16 residues. This CDR3 reads CASSTRTGAGWDTQYF. The DNA of the CDR3 is TGTGCCAGCAGTACTCGGACAGGGGCGGGGTGGGATACGCAGTATTTT.

The chain has TRBV6-5 and TRBJ2-5; TRBD1 is a possible D gene (5 bases). V was clipped by 7 bases and J by 2 bases, with 17 bases between them. Looked up from germline, CDR1 is MNHEY and CDR2 is SVGAGI. The CDR3 consists of 15 residues. The CDR3 loop is CASTTLTDKQETQYF. The CDR3, as DNA: TGTGCCAGCACTACCCTGACGGACAAGCAAGAGACCCAGTACTTC.

This clone occurred once. The genes are TRBV28 and TRBJ1-5; no clear D. The CDR3 spans 20 residues. V lost 0 bases, J lost 2 bases, and 23 bases lay in between. Germline-derived CDR1 and CDR2 are MDHEN and SYDVKM. DNA for the CDR3: TGTGCCAGCAGTTTATGGGCTTCGCAAACAGTACCTTGGGGCAATCAGCCCCAGCATTTT. Amino acid sequence: CASSLWASQTVPWGNQPQHF.

Written as DNA, the CDR3 is TGTGCCAGCAGCTCCCGGGACAGTTTTCTTGCCTACAATGAGCAGTTCTTC. It yields the protein CASSSRDSFLAYNEQFF. V gene TRBV7-2 combines with J gene TRBJ2-1; 7 nucleotides line up with TRBD1. Germline CDR1 and CDR2: SGHTA and FQGNSA. The CDR3 is 17 residues long. V shed 4 bases, J shed 2 bases, and the junction held 11 bases outside the gene matches.

The rearrangement joins TRBV27 to TRBJ2-3, with D perhaps TRBD2 (6 bases). CDR1 is MNHEY and CDR2 is SMNVEV in the germline V gene (reference sequence). This CDR3 comprises 14 residues. V dropped 2 bases and J dropped 5 bases, with 11 bases sitting between them. The CDR3 DNA is TGTGCCAGCAGTTTAGCGGGGAGTATAGATACGCAGTATTTT. Translated, it gives CASSLAGSIDTQYF.

This clone was picked up one time. This chain connects TRBV28 to TRBJ2-5; possibly TRBD1 for D (5 bases). Germline CDR1 MDHEN, CDR2 SYDVKM. Trimming took 3 bases from V and 2 from J, leaving 16 bases between them. This CDR3 is 16 amino acids long. DNA of the CDR3: TGTGCCAGCAGTTTGCCTCAGGGTGGTATACAAGAGACCCAGTACTTC. Translating gives CASSLPQGGIQETQYF.

The chain uses TRBV5-6 and TRBJ1-2, with D tentatively TRBD1 (6 bases). CDR1 is SGHDT, CDR2 YYEEEE, per germline. The CDR3 loop spans 13 amino acids. V lost 4 bases to trimming and J lost 5 bases, with 12 bases between them. CDR3 amino acids: CASSQGRQYGYTF. The CDR3 DNA sequence: TGTGCCAGCAGCCAGGGGCGCCAATATGGCTACACCTTC.

The genes are TRBV5-5 and TRBJ1-1; D call uncertain. The CDR3 runs 15 residues. The germline V gene encodes CDR1 SGHKS and CDR2 YYEKEE (reference sequence). Trimming pared 4 bases from V and 4 bases from J, leaving 17 bases between. The CDR3 here is CASSLGLLGGTEAFF. CDR3 sequence (DNA): TGTGCCAGCAGCCTTGGATTACTAGGAGGCACTGAAGCTTTCTTT.

This clone has just a few counts. The chain recombines TRBV18 with TRBJ2-7; D is uncertain. Between the trimmed V and J ends, which lost 2 bases and 4 bases, there was a span of 21 bases. CDR1 is KGHSH and CDR2 is LQKENI in the germline V gene. The CDR3 runs to 17 residues. The CDR3 region is CASSPNLSYRPTYEQYF. Written as DNA, the CDR3 is TGTGCCAGCTCACCAAATCTATCCTACCGTCCTACTTACGAGCAGTACTTC.

This rearrangement joins TRBV19 to TRBJ1-5, with D maybe TRBD1 (5 bases). The CDR3 is 14 amino acids. Trimming shortened V by 5 bases and J by 4 bases, and 12 bases separated the two germline ends. Germline lookup yields CDR1 LNHDA and CDR2 SQIVND (reference sequence). The CDR3 is CASSPQGGNQPQHF. CDR3 DNA: TGTGCCAGTAGTCCGCAGGGCGGAAATCAGCCCCAGCATTTT.

The V and J genes are TRBV18 and TRBJ2-2, with 7 bases matching TRBD1. Germline V lookup: CDR1 KGHSH, CDR2 LQKENI. The J segment lost 4 bases and the V segment lost 3 bases, leaving 8 bases of the junction unmatched. This CDR3 contains 16 residues. The CDR3 coding sequence is TGTGCCAGCTCACCCTCCGGGACAGCGAGCACCGGGGAGCTGTTTTTT. It specifies CASSPSGTASTGELFF.

This sequence joins TRBV14 and TRBJ1-2, with D tentatively TRBD1 (5 bases). V gave up 0 bases and J gave up 2 bases, with 10 bases separating them. The CDR3 is made up of 15 amino acids. The V gene's germline CDR1 is SGHDN and CDR2 FVKESK. The CDR3, as DNA: TGTGCCAGCAGCCAAGATAGACACAGGAACTATGGCTACACCTTC. As protein: CASSQDRHRNYGYTF.

The chain is built from TRBV5-1 and TRBJ2-2; 9 bases map to TRBD2. Germline-derived CDR1 and CDR2 are SGHRS and YFSETQ. The CDR3 contains 17 residues. The V segment lost 1 base and the J segment 4 bases; nucleotides outside the gene matches: 8. CDR3 region: CASSLQSASGITGELFF. In DNA form, the CDR3 reads TGCGCCAGCAGCTTGCAGTCGGCTAGCGGGATCACCGGGGAGCTGTTTTTT.

The rearrangement joins TRBV24-1 to TRBJ2-2; no reliable D call. The CDR3 sequence is 16 residues long. CDR1 is KGHDR and CDR2 is SFDVKD in the germline V gene. Trimming left V 1 base short and J 0 bases short, with 8 bases between. As DNA, the CDR3 is TGTGCCACCAGTGATTTAGACCTAGCGAACACCGGGGAGCTGTTTTTT. Translation gives CATSDLDLANTGELFF.

In its sample, this clone was seen once. Other DNA sequences of this sample code for an identical CDR3. The rearrangement links TRBV14 to TRBJ2-3; D possibly corresponds to TRBD2 (6 bases). CDR1 SGHDN and CDR2 FVKESK come from the germline V gene. This CDR3 has 13 residues. V was pared by 1 base and J by 4 bases, with 6 bases between. CDR3 sequence reads: CASSQGLADTQYF. The DNA for the CDR3 is TGTGCCAGCAGCCAAGGACTAGCAGATACGCAGTATTTT.

This chain links TRBV5-1 with TRBJ1-2, with TRBD1 matching over 7 bases. Germline V lookup: CDR1 SGHRS, CDR2 YFSETQ. After removal of 4 bases from V and 6 bases from J, the junction contained 9 bases not matched to a gene. This CDR3 comprises 14 residues. CDR3 loop: CASSPDRLWNGYTF. The CDR3 DNA sequence: TGCGCCAGCAGCCCGGACAGGCTTTGGAATGGCTACACCTTC.

The chain recombines TRBV4-1 with TRBJ1-5, with 7 nucleotides matching TRBD1. Germline loops: CDR1 MGHRA, CDR2 YSYEKL. The CDR3 covers 15 residues. V gave up 0 bases and J gave up 7 bases; unmatched junction bases: 6. CDR3: CASSQERQGGQPQHF. Written as DNA, the CDR3 is TGCGCCAGCAGCCAAGAAAGGCAGGGGGGACAGCCCCAGCATTTT.

This chain joins TRBV5-1 and TRBJ1-1, with D possibly TRBD1 on 6 matching bases. The germline V and J ends were trimmed by 4 bases and 5 bases, with 12 bases remaining between them. Germline CDR1 is SGHRS and CDR2 is YFSETQ. CDR3 length equals 13 residues. The CDR3 coding sequence is TGCGCCAGCAGCCCAGGGGTGGGGACTGAAGCTTTCTTT. It translates to CASSPGVGTEAFF.

This clone occurred once. The chain uses TRBV24-1 and TRBJ2-3; 7 bases are shared with TRBD2. Looked up from germline, CDR1 is KGHDR and CDR2 is SFDVKD. The CDR3 length is 16 residues. The ends lost 3 bases at V and 0 bases at J; junction bases unmatched: 5. The CDR3 bases are TGTGCCACCAGTGATCCTGGGGGGGAGAGCACAGATACGCAGTATTTT. Translation gives CATSDPGGESTDTQYF.

Remarks on this clone: Other nucleotide sequences from this sample produce the same CDR3. The chain recombines TRBV10-3 with TRBJ2-5, with a tentative D call TRBD2 (6 bases). Germline CDR1 and CDR2: ENHRY and SYGVKD. The CDR3 loop spans 13 amino acids. Trimming removed 0 bases at V and 4 bases at J, with 6 bases between. The CDR3 is CAISESGGETQYF. Written as DNA, the CDR3 is TGTGCCATCAGTGAGTCGGGGGGAGAGACCCAGTACTTC.

The chain joins TRBV11-2 to TRBJ1-5, with no clear D. The CDR3 has 13 amino acids. Germline CDR1 is SGHAT and CDR2 is FQNNGV. The germline V and J ends were trimmed by 5 bases and 4 bases, with 9 bases remaining between them. CDR3 loop: CASSPGPNQPQHF. The CDR3 nucleotides read TGTGCCAGCAGCCCTGGGCCTAATCAGCCCCAGCATTTT.

J is TRBJ1-5 and V is TRBV2; 9 nucleotides agree with TRBD1. The junction had 8 bases not matched to a gene; V was cut back by 6 bases and J by 5 bases. CDR1 is SNHLY, CDR2 FYNNEI, per germline. This CDR3 comprises 15 residues. This chain's CDR3 is CASSALRQGDQPQHF. CDR3 DNA sequence: TGTGCCAGCAGCGCCCTTCGACAGGGGGATCAGCCCCAGCATTTT.

The rearrangement uses TRBV25-1 and TRBJ1-4, with D unclear. Trimming took 0 bases from V and 1 from J, leaving 6 bases between them. CDR1 is MGHDK and CDR2 is SYGVNS in the germline V gene. This CDR3 spans 15 amino acids. CDR3 bases: TGTGCCAGCAGTGAATATGGGAGAACTAATGAAAAACTGTTTTTT. This sequence encodes CASSEYGRTNEKLFF.

The V call is TRBV11-2, the J call TRBJ2-1; 7 bases map to TRBD2. Germline V gene lookup returns CDR1 SGHAT and CDR2 FQNNGV. The CDR3 covers 17 residues. The ends lost 4 bases at V and 9 bases at J; junction bases unmatched: 18. The CDR3 DNA follows: TGTGCCAGCAGCTGGGGAGGGTCTTGGCTTGATGCGGGTGAGCAGTTCTTC. Protein product: CASSWGGSWLDAGEQFF.

This clone was recorded only once. CDR3 sequence: CASSFHQLAGPYEQYF. CDR3 bases: TGTGCCAGCAGCTTCCACCAACTAGCGGGACCCTACGAGCAGTACTTC. This chain connects TRBV9 to TRBJ2-7, with 10 bases identical to TRBD2. CDR1 SGDLS and CDR2 YYNGEE come from the germline V gene. The CDR3 is 16 amino acids. With V trimmed by 4 bases and J by 2 bases, 9 bases remained unmatched. Together with reference TRBV9 and TRBJ2-7, the CDR3 gives the full variable domain: DSGVTQTPKHLITATGQRVTLRCSPRSGDLSVYWYQQSLDQGLQFLIQYYNGEERAKGNILERFSAQQFPDLHSELNLSSLELGDSALYFCASSFHQLAGPYEQYFGPGTRLTVT.